The T cell receptor beta chain under discussion was sequenced for a study of T cells in Graves' hyperthyroidism and ophthalmopathy. Study context: Any treatment followed the collection of peripheral blood at initial diagnosis.

Not enrolled were patients with uncontrolled infection, other autoimmune disease, pregnancy or lactation. The study based diagnoses on clinical symptoms, serum thyroxine and TRAb, thyroid ultrasound and orbital computed tomography. Fresh peripheral blood, 10 ml, yielded the PBMCs. RNA transcripts gave rise to amplified TCR beta CDR3 regions. The HTBI primer set served for first-round RT-PCR of the TCR CDR3. TCRdb reprocessed the multiplex PCR reads via MiXCR and lists one record per CDR3 protein. The table includes hundreds of thousands of distinct CDR3 sequences, roughly 15% detected once. This clonotype occurred many times. V dropped 4 bases and J dropped 1; count of bases not matched to a gene: 1. In germline, CDR1 is ENHRY, CDR2 SYGVKD. The CDR3 totals 13 residues.

The sequence was collected from a woman in her thirties or forties with Graves' ophthalmopathy. The sample taken for sequencing was blood. This chain links TRBV10-3 with TRBJ2-7; 7 nucleotides agree with TRBD1. In DNA, the CDR3 is TGTGCCATCAGTGGGGACAGATCCTACGAGCAGTACTTC. Amino acids: CAISGDRSYEQYF.